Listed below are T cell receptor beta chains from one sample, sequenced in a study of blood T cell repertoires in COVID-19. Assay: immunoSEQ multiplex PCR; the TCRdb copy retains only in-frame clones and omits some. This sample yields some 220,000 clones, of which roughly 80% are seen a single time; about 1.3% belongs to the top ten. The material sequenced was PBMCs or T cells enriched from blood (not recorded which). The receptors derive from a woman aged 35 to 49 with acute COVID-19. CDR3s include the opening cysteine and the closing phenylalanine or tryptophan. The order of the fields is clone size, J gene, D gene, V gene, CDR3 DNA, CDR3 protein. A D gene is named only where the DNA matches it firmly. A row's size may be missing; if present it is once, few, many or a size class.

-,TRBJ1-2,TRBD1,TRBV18,TGTGCCAGCTCACGGGACAGGGAAGGGTTCTATGGCTACACCTTC,CASSRDREGFYGYTF
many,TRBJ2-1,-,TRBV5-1,TGCGCCAGCAGAAACCAGGGATCCAATGAGCAGTTCTTC,CASRNQGSNEQFF
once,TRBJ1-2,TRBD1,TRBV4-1,TGCGCCAGCAGCCAAGATGGACAGGTTAACTATGGCTACACCTTC,CASSQDGQVNYGYTF
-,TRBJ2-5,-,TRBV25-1,TGTGCCAGCAGTGAATATCACTTCCAAGAGACCCAGTACTTC,CASSEYHFQETQYF
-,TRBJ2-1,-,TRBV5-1,TGCGCCAGCAGCTTGGCCGGGGATGCCTCCTACAATGAGCAGTTCTTC,CASSLAGDASYNEQFF
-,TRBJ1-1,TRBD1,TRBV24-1,TGTGCCACCAGCCGGACAGGGGGGGACACTGAAGCTTTCTTT,CATSRTGGDTEAFF
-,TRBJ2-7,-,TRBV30,TGTGCCTGGAGTCCCCGTCTACTCCCCTACGAGCAGTACTTC,CAWSPRLLPYEQYF
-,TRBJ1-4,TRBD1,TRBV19,TGTGCCAGTAGTCCCACTCGGACAGGCGATGAAAAACTGTTTTTT,CASSPTRTGDEKLFF
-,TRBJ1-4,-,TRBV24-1,TGTGCCACCAGTACGGTCCAGGGAGGTAATGAAAAACTGTTTTTT,CATSTVQGGNEKLFF
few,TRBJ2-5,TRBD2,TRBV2,TGTGCCAGCAGTGGGACTAGCGGTGGGGAGACCCAGTACTTC,CASSGTSGGETQYF
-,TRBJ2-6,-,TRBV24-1,TGTGCCACCAGTGTTGGTCCGGGATTAGGCTCTGGGGCCAACGTCCTGACTTTC,CATSVGPGLGSGANVLTF
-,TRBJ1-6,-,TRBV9,TGTGCCAGCAGCGAGCGAGGGAGCTCACCCCTCCACTTT,CASSERGSSPLHF
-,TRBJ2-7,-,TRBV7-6,TGTGCCAGCAGCTTTTCTAGCGCGAGCTCCTACGAGCAGTACTTC,CASSFSSASSYEQYF
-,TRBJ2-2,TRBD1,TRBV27,TGTGCCAGCAGTTTCGGACAGGGCTTGACCGGGGAGCTGTTTTTT,CASSFGQGLTGELFF
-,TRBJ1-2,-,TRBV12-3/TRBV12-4,TGTGCCAGCAGTTTTCTAAACTATGGCTACACCTTC,CASSFLNYGYTF
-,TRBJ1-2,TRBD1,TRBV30,TGTGCCTGGCTCGGGACGGACAGGACGCTTAACTATGGCTACACCTTC,CAWLGTDRTLNYGYTF
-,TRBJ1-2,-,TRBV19,TGTGCCAGTGAAAAAAAGCGAAACTATGGCTACACCTTC,CASEKKRNYGYTF
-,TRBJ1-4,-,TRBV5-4,TGTGCCAGCAGCCCAGGGCAGACCGATGAAAAACTGTTTTTT,CASSPGQTDEKLFF
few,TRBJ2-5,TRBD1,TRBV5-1,TGCGCCAGCAGCTTAACAGGGGGGAACCAAGAGACCCAGTACTTC,CASSLTGGNQETQYF
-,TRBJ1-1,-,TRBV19,TGTGCCAGTAGTATAGCAGGCCAGATGAACACTGAAGCTTTCTTT,CASSIAGQMNTEAFF
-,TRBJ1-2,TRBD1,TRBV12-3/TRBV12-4,TGTGCCAGCAGTCGACAGGGGGCGGATGGCTACACCTTC,CASSRQGADGYTF
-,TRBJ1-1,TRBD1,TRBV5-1,TGCGCCAGCAGCGTACAGGGGGCCATTCGGGGAAACACTGAAGCTTTCTTT,CASSVQGAIRGNTEAFF
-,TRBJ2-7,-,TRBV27,TGTGCCAGCGGCTTGGCACAGAACTACGAGCAGTACTTC,CASGLAQNYEQYF
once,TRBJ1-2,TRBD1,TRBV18,TGTGCCAGCTCACCTGCCGGGACAGGGGGCGCCTATGGCTACACCTTC,CASSPAGTGGAYGYTF
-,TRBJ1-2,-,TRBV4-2,TGTGCCAGCAGCCAACCCAGCGACCAGTCCTCGGGCTACACCTTC,CASSQPSDQSSGYTF
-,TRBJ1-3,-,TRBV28,TGTGCCAGCAGTCATAGGGGGACGGGAAACACCATATATTTT,CASSHRGTGNTIYF
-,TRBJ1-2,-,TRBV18,TGTGCCAGCTCCCTCGGGGATATCTATGGCTACACCTTC,CASSLGDIYGYTF
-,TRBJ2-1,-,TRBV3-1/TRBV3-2,TGTGCCAGCAGCCAAGCGGGCAGGAGGGGCTACAATGAGCAGTTCTTC,CASSQAGRRGYNEQFF
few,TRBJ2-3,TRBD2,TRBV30,TGTGCCTTGGAGCGGGAGGGCCTTAATACGCAGTATTTT,CALEREGLNTQYF
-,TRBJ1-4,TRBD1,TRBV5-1,TGCGCCAGCAGGATGACAGGGATGAGGGAAAAACTGTTTTTT,CASRMTGMREKLFF
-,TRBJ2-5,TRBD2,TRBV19,TGTGCCAGTAGTACCGTCTTTGCGGGGGGGCCCGTTGAAGAGACCCAGTACTTC,CASSTVFAGGPVEETQYF
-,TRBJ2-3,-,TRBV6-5,TGTGCCAGCAGTTATAAACTAGCCACAGATACGCAGTATTTT,CASSYKLATDTQYF
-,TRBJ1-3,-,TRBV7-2,TGTGCCAGCAGCCCCGGGACTGGTGGAAACACCATATATTTT,CASSPGTGGNTIYF